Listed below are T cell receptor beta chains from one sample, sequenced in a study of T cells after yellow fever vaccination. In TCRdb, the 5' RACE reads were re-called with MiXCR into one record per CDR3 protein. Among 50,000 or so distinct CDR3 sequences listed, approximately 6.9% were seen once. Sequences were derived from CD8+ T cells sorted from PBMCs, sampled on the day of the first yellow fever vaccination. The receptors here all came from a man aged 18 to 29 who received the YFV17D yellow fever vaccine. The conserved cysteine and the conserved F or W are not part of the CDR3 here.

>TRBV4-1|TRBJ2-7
ASSQADGGTYEQY
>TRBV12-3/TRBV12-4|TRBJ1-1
ASSLWGTEAF
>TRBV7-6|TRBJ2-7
ASSPARGEQY
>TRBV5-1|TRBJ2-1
ASSGTGTVDYNEQF
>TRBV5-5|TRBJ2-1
ASNLAWGSHEQF
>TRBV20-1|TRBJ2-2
SARDDGTPGELF
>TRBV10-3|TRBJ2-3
AISGATRGSTDTQY
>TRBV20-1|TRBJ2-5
SALTSGGEGWQETQY
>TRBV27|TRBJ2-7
ASSPDESYEQY
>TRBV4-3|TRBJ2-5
ASSRITGMETQY
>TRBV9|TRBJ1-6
ASSEDRYNSPLH
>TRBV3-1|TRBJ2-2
ASSQEAGGQRTGELF